What follows are 18 T cell receptor beta chains derived from one specimen sequenced in a study of cytomegalovirus exposure and HLA in healthy donors. The PCR was carried out with 60 Vbeta primers and 13 Jbeta primers. Here immunoSEQ multiplex PCR was the method, and the copy in TCRdb shows in-frame clones only, minus some. The sample carries some 170,000 clones, around 80% recorded once. Input material: PBMCs. The receptor set was obtained from a girl under 18 in good health and CMV-seropositive.

This chain connects TRBV21-1 to TRBJ2-7; the table names TRBD2, a call not compared with the DNA. TRBV21-1 is described as a pseudogene. The CDR3 has 12 amino acids. The CDR3 is CASSLHFREQYF. The DNA of the CDR3 is TGTGCCAGCAGCCTCCATTTTCGGGAGCAGTACTTC.

The chain recombines TRBV2 with TRBJ1-5, with a tentative D call TRBD1 (5 bases). The V end lost 8 bases, the J end lost 5 bases, and 25 bases lay between the germline ends. The CDR3 runs 17 residues. Germline assignment: CDR1 SNHLY and CDR2 FYNNEI. The CDR3 is CASRFELRGRGYQPQHF. The CDR3 bases are TGTGCCAGCCGTTTCGAACTGCGGGGACGGGGCTATCAGCCCCAGCATTTT.

The genes are TRBV18 and TRBJ2-3; no firm D call. The V gene's germline CDR1 is KGHSH and CDR2 LQKENI. The V and J ends lost 5 bases and 5 bases respectively, with 20 bases between them. This CDR3 region has 16 residues. CDR3 amino acids: CASSYHPPANKDTQYF. Written as DNA, the CDR3 is TGTGCCAGCTCATACCACCCTCCAGCGAATAAAGATACGCAGTATTTT.

This chain links TRBV27 with TRBJ1-5; no firm D call. Trimming shortened V by 3 bases and J by 6 bases, and 15 bases separated the two germline ends. Germline V gene data show CDR1 as MNHEY and CDR2 as SMNVEV (reference sequence). The CDR3 covers 15 residues. The CDR3 region is CASSLRWGEFQPQHF. CDR3 bases: TGTGCCAGCAGTTTGCGGTGGGGAGAGTTTCAGCCCCAGCATTTT.

The V gene is TRBV7-8, the J gene TRBJ1-2, with TRBD1 identical over 8 bases. Germline V lookup: CDR1 SGHVS, CDR2 FQNEAQ. The CDR3 loop spans 14 amino acids. The V segment lost 3 bases and the J segment 5 bases; nucleotides outside the gene matches: 5. CDR3 protein: CASSFGQGIYGYTF. DNA of the CDR3: TGTGCCAGCAGCTTCGGACAGGGCATTTATGGCTACACCTTC.

The V gene is TRBV7-2, the J gene TRBJ2-5, with 9 positions matching TRBD2. Trimming at V came to 4 bases and at J to 4 bases, leaving 10 bases not matched to a gene. This CDR3 region has 16 residues. Germline V lookup: CDR1 SGHTA, CDR2 FQGNSA. The CDR3 coding sequence is TGTGCCAGCAGCTCCCAGGCGGGGGGGCTTCGAGAGACCCAGTACTTC. Translated: CASSSQAGGLRETQYF.

This chain connects TRBV2 to TRBJ1-5; the match to TRBD1 covers 7 bases. Germline V gene data show CDR1 as SNHLY and CDR2 as FYNNEI. CDR3 length equals 16 residues. V was clipped by 6 bases and J by 0 bases; unmatched bases: 8. CDR3 in amino acids: CASRGDSFISNQPQHF. In DNA, the CDR3 is TGTGCCAGCAGAGGGGACAGCTTTATTAGCAATCAGCCCCAGCATTTT.

The gene calls are TRBV27 and TRBJ2-7, with 9 positions matching TRBD1. CDR3 length equals 16 residues. Per germline, CDR1 MNHEY and CDR2 SMNVEV (reference sequence). Germline trimming cut 0 bases from V and 5 bases from J; bases unmatched to any gene: 8. The CDR3 DNA follows: TGTGCCAGCAGTTTATCTCCCGGGACAGGGACCCACGAGCAGTACTTC. Translating gives CASSLSPGTGTHEQYF.

This chain uses TRBV5-4 with TRBJ2-1, with TRBD1 matching 11 bases. CDR3 length: 16 amino acids. Germline CDR1 SGHNT, CDR2 YYREEE (reference sequence). The J segment lost 5 bases and the V segment lost 0 bases, leaving 4 bases of the junction unmatched. Here the CDR3 reads CASSLGGTGGDNEQFF. CDR3 nucleotides: TGTGCCAGCAGCTTGGGAGGGACAGGGGGGGACAATGAGCAGTTCTTC.

This chain links TRBV2 with TRBJ2-3, with 7 bases fitting TRBD2. The V gene's germline CDR1 is SNHLY and CDR2 FYNNEI. Losses at the gene ends were 5 bases for V and 5 bases for J; bases not matched to a gene: 10. The CDR3 consists of 15 residues. The CDR3 DNA is TGTGCCAGCAGTCAGACCCGAGCTAGCGGAGATACGCAGTATTTT. It codes for CASSQTRASGDTQYF.

This clone was seen a handful of times. The rearrangement uses TRBV27 and TRBJ2-7; 8 bases align to TRBD1. There are 15 residues in the CDR3. Germline V gives CDR1 MNHEY, CDR2 SMNVEV (reference sequence). The J segment lost 9 bases and the V segment lost 3 bases, leaving 13 bases of the junction unmatched. The CDR3 reads CASSFTRGRISGQYF. In nucleotides, the CDR3 is TGTGCCAGCAGTTTCACCAGGGGGCGCATCTCTGGGCAGTACTTC.

The CDR3 DNA reads as TGTGCCAGCAGCATACGGACAGGGTCAGATACGCAGTATTTT. It translates to CASSIRTGSDTQYF. V usage is TRBV5-4 and J usage is TRBJ2-3; 8 nucleotides agree with TRBD1. CDR1 and CDR2 (germline): SGHNT, YYREEE (reference sequence). This CDR3 comprises 14 residues. Trimming cost V 4 bases and J 4 bases; bases outside gene matches: 5.

The chain combines TRBV29-1 with TRBJ2-3; D is ambiguous. In germline, CDR1 is SQVTM, CDR2 ANQGSEA. The germline V and J ends were trimmed by 4 bases and 0 bases, with 11 bases remaining between them. The CDR3 consists of 14 residues. CDR3 protein: CSVGTTSSTDTQYF. CDR3 coding DNA: TGCAGCGTTGGAACCACGAGTAGCACAGATACGCAGTATTTT.

The V and J genes are TRBV5-1 and TRBJ1-6; 8 positions agree with TRBD1. From germline, CDR1 is SGHRS and CDR2 YFSETQ. The CDR3 runs to 17 residues. J was trimmed by 7 bases and V by 0 bases; bases with no gene match: 9. CDR3 amino acids: CASSLDHQGAWNSPLHF. The CDR3 DNA reads as TGCGCCAGCAGCTTGGATCATCAGGGGGCGTGGAATTCACCCCTCCACTTT.

This clone was observed a few times. This chain links TRBV11-3 with TRBJ2-7; D is perhaps TRBD1 (5 bases). Germline V gene lookup returns CDR1 SGHNT and CDR2 YENEEA. The CDR3 spans 14 residues. V was clipped by 5 bases and J by 1 base, with 12 bases between them. The CDR3 here is CASSPWGDSYEQYF. The CDR3 nucleotides read TGTGCCAGCAGCCCGTGGGGCGATTCCTACGAGCAGTACTTC.

In its sample, this clone was seen once. The V call is TRBV29-1, the J call TRBJ2-3; D might be TRBD1 (5 bases). This CDR3 has 15 residues. In germline, CDR1 is SQVTM, CDR2 ANQGSEA. V was cut by 2 bases and J by 3 bases, with 15 bases left in between. CDR3 loop: CSVEMGPFLTDTQYF. The CDR3 bases are TGCAGCGTTGAAATGGGGCCCTTTTTAACAGATACGCAGTATTTT.

The genes are TRBV15 and TRBJ1-5; a weak D match, TRBD1 (6 bases). The V end lost 1 base, the J end lost 2 bases, and 12 bases lay between the germline ends. This CDR3 is 16 amino acids long. Germline V gene sequence: CDR1 LNHNV, CDR2 YYDKDF (reference sequence). In DNA form, the CDR3 reads TGTGCCACCAGCAGAGTGGCAGAGGGGGGCAATCAGCCCCAGCATTTT. This codes for CATSRVAEGGNQPQHF.

There are a few counts of this clone. The CDR3 reads CASSVDQGYGYTF. The DNA for the CDR3 is TGTGCCAGCAGCGTAGACCAGGGCTATGGCTACACCTTC. V is TRBV9 and J is TRBJ1-2; tentative D call: TRBD1 (5 bases). V was pared by 0 bases and J by 4 bases, with 7 bases between. The CDR3 extends over 13 amino acids. Germline CDR1 SGDLS, CDR2 YYNGEE.